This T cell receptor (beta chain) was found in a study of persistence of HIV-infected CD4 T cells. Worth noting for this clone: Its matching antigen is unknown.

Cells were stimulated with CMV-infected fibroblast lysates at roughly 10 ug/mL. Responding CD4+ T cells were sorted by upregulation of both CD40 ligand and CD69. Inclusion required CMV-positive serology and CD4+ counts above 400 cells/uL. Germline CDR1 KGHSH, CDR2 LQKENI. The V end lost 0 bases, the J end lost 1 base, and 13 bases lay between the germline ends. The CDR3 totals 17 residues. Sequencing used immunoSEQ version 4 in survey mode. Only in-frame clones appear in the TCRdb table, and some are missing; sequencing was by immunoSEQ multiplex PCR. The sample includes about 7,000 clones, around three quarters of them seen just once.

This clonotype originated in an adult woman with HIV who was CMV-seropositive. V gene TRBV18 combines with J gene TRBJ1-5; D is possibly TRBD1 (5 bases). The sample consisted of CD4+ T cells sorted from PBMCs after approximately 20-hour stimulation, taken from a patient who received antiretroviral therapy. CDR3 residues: CASSPPVQGESNQPQHF. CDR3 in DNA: TGTGCCAGCTCACCACCGGTCCAAGGGGAAAGCAATCAGCCCCAGCATTTT.